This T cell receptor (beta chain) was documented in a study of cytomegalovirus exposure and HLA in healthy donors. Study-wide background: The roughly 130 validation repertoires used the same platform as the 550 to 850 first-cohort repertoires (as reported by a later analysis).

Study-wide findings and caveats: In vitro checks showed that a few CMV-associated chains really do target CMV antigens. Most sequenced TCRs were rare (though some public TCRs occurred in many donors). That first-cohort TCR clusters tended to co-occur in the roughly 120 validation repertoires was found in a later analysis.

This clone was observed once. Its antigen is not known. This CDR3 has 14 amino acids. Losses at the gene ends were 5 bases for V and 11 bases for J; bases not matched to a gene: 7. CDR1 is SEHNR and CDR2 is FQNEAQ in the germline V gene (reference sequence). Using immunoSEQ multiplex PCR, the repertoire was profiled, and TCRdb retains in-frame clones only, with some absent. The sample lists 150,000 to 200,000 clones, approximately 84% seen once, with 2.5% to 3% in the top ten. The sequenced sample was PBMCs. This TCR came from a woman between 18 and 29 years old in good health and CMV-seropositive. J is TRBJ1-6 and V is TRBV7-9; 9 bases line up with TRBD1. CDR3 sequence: CASSRGDRDTPLHF. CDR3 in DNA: TGTGCCAGCAGCCGTGGGGACAGGGATACACCCCTCCACTTT.